This section outlines one T cell receptor (beta chain) sequence together with its context. The antigen is not known. Researchers ran the PCR with 60 Vbeta and 13 Jbeta primers. Clones were sequenced by immunoSEQ multiplex PCR, and TCRdb holds only the in-frame ones, with some missing. The sample holds roughly 120,000 clones. This CDR3 comprises 15 residues. In germline, CDR1 is SEHNR, CDR2 FQNEAQ (reference sequence). V dropped 3 bases and J dropped 1 base, with 12 bases sitting between them. The data stem from a study of cytomegalovirus exposure and HLA in healthy donors. The study, taken as a whole, reports: A later examination showed that TCR association rates differed by HLA locus, with DRB1 most and HLA-C fewest. Roughly uniform sequencing depth across donors was assumed, possibly incorrectly. Altogether, some 170 TCR beta chains were recorded as cytomegalovirus-associated.

Donors showed nominal health when sampled, although they likely had unrecorded immune exposures. The sequence was collected from a man younger than 35 in good health and CMV-seronegative. The chain links TRBV7-9 to TRBJ1-1; no clear D gene. Sequenced sample: PBMCs. CDR3 loop: CASSFSDSKNTEAFF. In nucleotides, the CDR3 is TGTGCCAGCAGCTTTAGTGATTCGAAGAACACTGAAGCTTTCTTT.